The 30 T cell receptor beta chains in this list originate from one sample, sequenced in a study of blood T cells in healthy people across ages. With a J-beta primer mix and a sample-barcoded 5' primer, a second PCR ran 7 to 11 cycles. One entry per CDR3 protein results from TCRdb running MiXCR on the 5' RACE reads. The table includes 650,000 to 800,000 distinct CDR3 sequences, 40% to 50% detected once. The sequencing input was blood. Source of these receptors: a man in his fifties or sixties in good health.

The chain uses TRBV5-6 and TRBJ1-2; D gene ambiguous. Trimming left V 1 base short and J 4 bases short, with 11 bases between. CDR1 and CDR2 (germline): SGHDT, YYEEEE. This CDR3 spans 14 amino acids. CDR3 bases: TGTGCCAGCAGCTTGCCCATTTGGAGCTATGGCTACACCTTC. This codes for CASSLPIWSYGYTF.

This chain uses TRBV5-6 with TRBJ2-7; D is possibly TRBD1 (6 bases). The CDR3 contains 15 residues. The V gene's germline CDR1 is SGHDT and CDR2 YYEEEE. V shed 2 bases and J shed 7 bases, with 19 bases lying between them. The DNA for the CDR3 is TGTGCCAGCAGCTTCGGACAGACTGAAGTGGGAGAGCAGTACTTC. Amino acid sequence: CASSFGQTEVGEQYF.

The chain combines TRBV29-1 with TRBJ1-2; no definite D call. This CDR3 spans 11 amino acids. The germline V gene encodes CDR1 SQVTM and CDR2 ANQGSEA. The ends were cut back, 7 bases at V and 8 bases at J, with 14 bases in the middle. CDR3 amino acids: CSDWSPRGYTF. CDR3 bases: TGCAGCGATTGGAGTCCCCGGGGCTACACCTTC.

In this sample, this clonotype turned up a few times. The V and J genes are TRBV2 and TRBJ2-5, with D perhaps TRBD2 (5 bases). CDR3 length equals 15 residues. Germline V gene sequence: CDR1 SNHLY, CDR2 FYNNEI. Between the trimmed V and J ends, which lost 1 base and 5 bases, there was a span of 14 bases. The CDR3 region has the DNA TGTGCCAGCAGTGAAGTCGGGATTTTTCAGGAGACCCAGTACTTC. Translating it yields CASSEVGIFQETQYF.

This chain uses TRBV13 with TRBJ1-6; D might be TRBD1 (5 bases). The CDR3 runs 16 residues. V was cut by 5 bases and J by 9 bases, with 20 bases left in between. Germline V gene data show CDR1 as PRHDT and CDR2 as FYEKMQ (reference sequence). The CDR3 DNA is TGTGCCAGCAGCCCCCGGAGTCAGGGTCTAGGTTCACCCCTCCACTTT. It codes for CASSPRSQGLGSPLHF.

The sample holds many counts of this clonotype. The CDR3 protein is CASSTTGIYGYTF. In DNA, the CDR3 is TGTGCCAGCAGCACCACAGGGATCTATGGCTACACCTTC. This chain links TRBV2 with TRBJ1-2; TRBD1 might be the D (6 bases). CDR1 and CDR2 (germline): SNHLY, FYNNEI. The V and J ends lost 6 bases and 4 bases respectively, with 12 bases between them. CDR3 size: 13 residues.

A remark on this clonotype: The junction does not match germline at one end; this may be a read error. The gene calls are TRBV7-2 and TRBJ2-1; D perhaps matches TRBD2 (5 bases). Per the germline V gene, CDR1 is SGHTA and CDR2 is FQGNSA. This CDR3 has 15 residues. The CDR3 loop reads CASSLGASSYKEQFF. The CDR3, as DNA: TGTGCCAGCAGCTTAGGGGCTAGCTCCTACAAGGAGCAGTTCTTC.

This clonotype has just a few counts. V gene TRBV12-3 or TRBV12-4 combines with J gene TRBJ2-3; D gene ambiguous. CDR3 length equals 16 residues. Trimming took off 2 bases at V and 2 bases at J, with 14 bases between the two ends. The CDR3 coding sequence is TGTGCCAGCAGTTTATCGAGGCGGACCAACACAGATACGCAGTATTTT. The encoded protein is CASSLSRRTNTDTQYF.

This clonotype was counted between two and nine times. This rearrangement joins TRBV5-1 to TRBJ2-7, with D maybe TRBD2 (6 bases). This CDR3 is built from 15 residues. Trimming shortened V by 3 bases and J by 4 bases, and 17 bases separated the two germline ends. Germline V gene lookup returns CDR1 SGHRS and CDR2 YFSETQ. The DNA of the CDR3 is TGCGCCAGCAGCTCATCACCGGGAGAAGGATACGAGCAGTACTTC. Its translation: CASSSSPGEGYEQYF.

This clonotype was found a few times. The gene calls are TRBV9 and TRBJ2-3, with 10 bases aligning to TRBD2. Germline CDR1 SGDLS, CDR2 YYNGEE. V shed 3 bases, J shed 11 bases, and the junction held 9 bases outside the gene matches. The CDR3 contains 14 residues. CDR3 residues: CASSAEVAGGQQYF. CDR3 nucleotides: TGTGCCAGCAGCGCTGAGGTAGCGGGGGGACAGCAGTATTTT.

In this sample, this clonotype turned up a few times. V gene TRBV29-1 combines with J gene TRBJ2-5; D gene unclear. The ends were cut back, 6 bases at V and 1 base at J, with 12 bases in the middle. The CDR3 spans 13 residues. Germline V CDR1 and CDR2: SQVTM, ANQGSEA. The CDR3 nucleotides are TGCAGCGTGTTGGGGTTTCCCCAAGAGACCCAGTACTTC. Translated: CSVLGFPQETQYF.

This clonotype was observed a few times. The chain employs TRBV12-3 or TRBV12-4 and TRBJ2-7; the D is unclear. The CDR3 totals 12 residues. V lost 2 bases and J lost 4, with 6 bases in between. Here the CDR3 reads CASSLHTYEQYF. CDR3 coding DNA: TGTGCCAGCAGTTTACATACGTACGAGCAGTACTTC.

The chain is built from TRBV6-5 and TRBJ2-5; 14 bases fit TRBD2. After removal of 6 bases from V and 2 bases from J, the junction contained 5 bases not matched to a gene. Germline lookup yields CDR1 MNHEY and CDR2 SVGAGI. The CDR3 has 16 amino acids. CDR3 region: CASRAGTSGGQETQYF. The CDR3 DNA reads TGTGCCAGCAGAGCCGGGACTAGCGGGGGACAAGAGACCCAGTACTTC.

This clonotype has more than one count but fewer than ten. V usage is TRBV5-5 and J usage is TRBJ2-1, with D tentatively TRBD2 (5 bases). The germline V and J ends were trimmed by 4 bases and 0 bases, with 14 bases remaining between them. Germline lookup yields CDR1 SGHKS and CDR2 YYEKEE (reference sequence). The CDR3 runs 16 residues. Written as DNA, the CDR3 is TGTGCCAGCAGCCCGAGGGATGCGTTCTCCTACAATGAGCAGTTCTTC. Translating gives CASSPRDAFSYNEQFF.

The J gene is TRBJ1-1, the V gene TRBV9, with D hard to call. The germline gives CDR1 SGDLS, CDR2 YYNGEE. The length of the CDR3 is 14 residues. With 3 bases removed from V and 1 base from J, the gap between germline ends came to 10 bases. The CDR3 protein is CASSAPNQNTEAFF. The CDR3 bases are TGTGCCAGCAGCGCCCCGAATCAGAACACTGAAGCTTTCTTT.

This clonotype was seen a few times. This chain uses TRBV7-2 with TRBJ2-3; TRBD2 matches at 12 bases. Germline V gene data show CDR1 as SGHTA and CDR2 as FQGNSA. The CDR3 spans 16 residues. After removal of 5 bases from V and 3 bases from J, the junction contained 6 bases not matched to a gene. This CDR3 reads CASSLSTSGGTDTQYF. The CDR3 DNA reads as TGTGCCAGCAGCCTGTCCACTAGCGGGGGGACAGATACGCAGTATTTT. Looking up the rest from reference TRBV7-2 and TRBJ2-3 gives the full variable domain: GAGVSQSPSNKVTEKGKDVELRCDPISGHTALYWYRQSLGQGLEFLIYFQGNSAPDKSGLPSDRFSAERTGGSVSTLTIQRTQQEDSAVYLCASSLSTSGGTDTQYFGPGTRLTVL.

V gene TRBV5-6 combines with J gene TRBJ2-3, with TRBD1 as a possible D gene (6 bases). Germline V lookup: CDR1 SGHDT, CDR2 YYEEEE. V was trimmed by 4 bases and J by 7 bases, leaving 28 bases between them. This CDR3 comprises 18 residues. As DNA, the CDR3 is TGTGCCAGCAGCGAGCACCCTACAGGGCCAGAAAGCCTCCATACGCAGTATTTT. Its translation is CASSEHPTGPESLHTQYF.

This chain links TRBV6-5 with TRBJ1-3, with 7 nucleotides matching TRBD1. V lost 0 bases to trimming and J lost 2 bases; unmatched junction nucleotides: 7. There are 17 residues in the CDR3. Germline CDR1 reads MNHEY; CDR2 reads SVGAGI. CDR3 nucleotides: TGTGCCAGCAGTTACTCCCGACAGGGTACCACTGGAAACACCATATATTTT. As protein: CASSYSRQGTTGNTIYF.

This clonotype occurred a few times. The chain uses TRBV28 and TRBJ2-7; 8 bases fit TRBD1. This CDR3 is built from 15 residues. CDR1 and CDR2 from the germline V gene are MDHEN and SYDVKM. J gave up 0 bases and V 4 bases, and 5 bases lay outside the gene matches. For the CDR3, the DNA is TGTGCCAGCAGTTCCTCGGGACAGGACTCCTACGAGCAGTACTTC. Its protein is CASSSSGQDSYEQYF.

This chain links TRBV7-2 with TRBJ1-2, with D possibly matching TRBD1 (6 bases). Trimming cost V 6 bases and J 6 bases, with 14 bases left between them. The CDR3 loop spans 13 amino acids. Germline assignment: CDR1 SGHTA and CDR2 FQGNSA. CDR3: CASRNQGRDGYTF. The CDR3, as DNA: TGTGCCAGCAGAAACCAGGGGAGGGATGGCTACACCTTC.

This clonotype was seen only a few times. This chain links TRBV6-1 with TRBJ2-1; a possible D gene is TRBD1 (5 bases). Trimming took off 5 bases at V and 2 bases at J, with 13 bases between the two ends. Germline CDR1 reads MNHNS; CDR2 reads SASEGT. The CDR3 extends over 15 amino acids. The CDR3 DNA reads as TGTGCCAGCAGTCCTAGGGGTAATACCTACAATGAGCAGTTCTTC. Its translation: CASSPRGNTYNEQFF.

This clonotype was counted only a few times. The chain couples TRBV6-1 to TRBJ1-6; no clear D gene. The CDR3 covers 12 residues. CDR1 and CDR2 (germline): MNHNS, SASEGT. Trimming removed 1 base at V and 15 bases at J, with 10 bases between. The CDR3 here is CASSEVRSLLHF. As DNA, the CDR3 is TGTGCCAGCAGTGAAGTTCGGAGCCTCCTCCACTTT.

The chain links TRBV5-6 to TRBJ2-1; D unclear. V shed 4 bases and J shed 8 bases, with 13 bases lying between them. Germline lookup yields CDR1 SGHDT and CDR2 YYEEEE. The CDR3 runs to 13 residues. The CDR3 nucleotides read TGTGCCAGCAGCCGCGGACCGAACGATGAGCAGTTCTTC. This gives the protein CASSRGPNDEQFF. The complete variable domain, with remaining parts taken from reference TRBV5-6 and TRBJ2-1, reads DAGVTQSPTHLIKTRGQQVTLRCSPKSGHDTVSWYQQALGQGPQFIFQYYEEEERQRGNFPDRFSGHQFPNYSSELNVNALLLGDSALYLCASSRGPNDEQFFGPGTRLTVL.

This clonotype was counted a single time. The gene calls are TRBV7-9 and TRBJ2-7; D is perhaps TRBD2 (5 bases). V was shortened by 2 bases and J by 6 bases, with 17 bases between the two germline ends. CDR1 and CDR2 (germline): SEHNR, FQNEAQ (reference sequence). CDR3 length: 15 residues. CDR3 DNA: TGTGCCAGCAGCTTAACGGCTCGGGAACGCGGCGAGCAGTACTTC. It codes for CASSLTARERGEQYF. The full variable domain, in which reference TRBV7-9 and TRBJ2-7 provide the parts outside the CDR3, is DTGVSQNPRHKITKRGQNVTFRCDPISEHNRLYWYRQTLGQGPEFLTYFQNEAQLEKSRLLSDRFSAERPKGSFSTLEIQRTEQGDSAMYLCASSLTARERGEQYFGPGTRLTVT.

V is TRBV18 and J is TRBJ2-7; weak D call: TRBD1 (6 bases). Germline CDR1 reads KGHSH; CDR2 reads LQKENI. Trimming removed 5 bases from V and 4 bases from J, with 15 bases in between. This CDR3 spans 14 amino acids. CDR3 loop: CASSDHTGKYEQYF. The CDR3, as DNA: TGTGCCAGCTCAGACCACACAGGGAAGTACGAGCAGTACTTC.

This clonotype has a handful of counts. This chain joins TRBV20-1 and TRBJ1-2; no reliable D call. The CDR3 sequence is 15 residues long. Trimming took off 0 bases at V and 1 base at J, with 12 bases between the two ends. Germline CDR1 is DFQATT and CDR2 is SNEGSKA (reference sequence). Written as DNA, the CDR3 is TGCAGTGCTAGAGAACAGCCACTATTTAACTATGGCTACACCTTC. Translated: CSAREQPLFNYGYTF.

This clonotype has just a few counts. The V and J genes are TRBV6-6 and TRBJ1-2, with a weak D call TRBD1 (6 bases). This CDR3 contains 15 residues. V was shortened by 2 bases and J by 4 bases, with 14 bases between the two germline ends. Germline loops: CDR1 MNHNY, CDR2 SVGAGI (reference sequence). The CDR3 reads CASSYQTGSSYGYTF. The CDR3 DNA reads TGTGCCAGCAGTTACCAGACAGGATCTTCCTATGGCTACACCTTC.

Only one count was recorded for this clonotype. J is TRBJ2-4 and V is TRBV7-8, with D hard to call. From germline, CDR1 is SGHVS and CDR2 FQNEAQ. Trimming left V 1 base short and J 15 bases short, with 31 bases between. This CDR3 has 18 residues. Written as DNA, the CDR3 is TGTGCCAGCAGCTTAGGGTTATTGGGTAGGGAACGATCCTACGAGCGGTACTTC. Translation gives CASSLGLLGRERSYERYF.

About this clonotype: A much larger clonotype is one base distant, so this may be a read error. This rearrangement joins TRBV10-3 to TRBJ2-1; 14 bases fit TRBD2. Germline V CDR1 and CDR2: ENHRY, SYGVKD. V lost 5 bases to trimming and J lost 12 bases; unmatched junction nucleotides: 15. The CDR3 is made up of 17 amino acids. The CDR3 loop is CAISRTKTSGGAWVQFF. The CDR3 DNA sequence: TGTGCCATCAGTCGAACAAAGACTAGCGGGGGGGCATGGGTGCAGTTCTTC.

The chain uses TRBV6-5 and TRBJ2-1; 9 bases fit TRBD1. The DNA end lines up better with TRBJ2-7; the J call may be wrong. Germline V CDR1 and CDR2: MNHEY, SVGAGI. The CDR3 spans 16 residues. The CDR3 region is CASSPDRGSSYNEQYF. The CDR3 DNA reads TGTGCCAGCAGTCCGGACAGGGGTAGCTCCTACAATGAGCAGTACTTC.